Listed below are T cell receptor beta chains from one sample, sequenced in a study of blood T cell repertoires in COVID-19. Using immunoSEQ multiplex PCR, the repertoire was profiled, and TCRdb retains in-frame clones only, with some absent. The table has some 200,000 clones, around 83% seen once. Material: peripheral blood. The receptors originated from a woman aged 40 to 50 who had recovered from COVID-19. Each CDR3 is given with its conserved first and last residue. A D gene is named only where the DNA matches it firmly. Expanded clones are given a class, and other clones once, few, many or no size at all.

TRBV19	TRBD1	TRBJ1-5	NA	TGTGCCAGCACCAGGGACAGTCCGAATCAGCCCCAGCATTTT	CASTRDSPNQPQHF
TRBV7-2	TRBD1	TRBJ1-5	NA	TGTGCCAGCAGCCCGGGACAGGTCAATCAGCCCCAGCATTTT	CASSPGQVNQPQHF
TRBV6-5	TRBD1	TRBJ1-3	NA	TGTGCCAGCAGTACAGGGGTCCGCTCTGGAAACACCATATATTTT	CASSTGVRSGNTIYF
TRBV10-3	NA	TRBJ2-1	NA	TGTGCCATCAGTGAATGGGGGACTTCGGCCCCGGGTGAGCAGTTCTTC	CAISEWGTSAPGEQFF
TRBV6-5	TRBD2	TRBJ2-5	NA	TGTGCCAGCAGGCCTAGCGGGGGGGAGACCCAGTACTTC	CASRPSGGETQYF
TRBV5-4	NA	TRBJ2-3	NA	TGTGCCAGCAGCCCGGGGAGAGGGCAGGCTAGCACAGATACGCAGTATTTT	CASSPGRGQASTDTQYF
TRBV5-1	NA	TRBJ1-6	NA	TGCGCCAGCAGCTCGCAGGGTTACTCACCCCTCCACTTT	CASSSQGYSPLHF
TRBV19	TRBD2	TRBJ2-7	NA	TGTGCCAGTAGTACCCGGGGGGACCCGGCGACCTACGAGCAGTACTTC	CASSTRGDPATYEQYF
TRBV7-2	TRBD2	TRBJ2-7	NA	TGTGCCAGCAGCCTCCTGTGGACTAGCGGTTACGAGCAGTACTTC	CASSLLWTSGYEQYF
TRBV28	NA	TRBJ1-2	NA	TGTGCCAGCAGCGCACAGGGCACTTTGGGTGGCTACACCTTC	CASSAQGTLGGYTF
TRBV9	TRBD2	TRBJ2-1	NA	TGTGCCAGCAGCCCAAATGGGGGACTAGCGGGGGTCTACAATGAGCAGTTCTTC	CASSPNGGLAGVYNEQFF
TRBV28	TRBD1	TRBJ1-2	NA	TGTGCCAGCAGTCAGGGGGGACAGGTACTCGGCTACACCTTC	CASSQGGQVLGYTF
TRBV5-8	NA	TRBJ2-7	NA	TGTGCCAGCAACCGGGGTAAGGTCGTCTACGAGCAGTACTTC	CASNRGKVVYEQYF
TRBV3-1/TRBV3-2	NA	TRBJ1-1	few	TGTGCCAGCAGCGACCGGGGGACCAACACTGAAGCTTTCTTT	CASSDRGTNTEAFF
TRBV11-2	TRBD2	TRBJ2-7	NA	TGTGCCAGCAGCTTTTTAGCTAGCGGGACCTACGAGGAGCAGTACTTC	CASSFLASGTYEEQYF
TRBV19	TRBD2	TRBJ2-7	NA	TGTGCCAGTAGTATGGGCGGGGGAGGTTCCTACGAGCAGTACTTC	CASSMGGGGSYEQYF
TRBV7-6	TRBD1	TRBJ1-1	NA	TGTGCCAGCAGCCAGGGGACAGGCAAAGTGAACACTGAAGCTTTCTTT	CASSQGTGKVNTEAFF
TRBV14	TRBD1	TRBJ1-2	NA	TGTGCCAGCAGCCCACAGGGGCTTGCTGGCTACACCTTC	CASSPQGLAGYTF
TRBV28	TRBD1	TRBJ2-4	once	TGTGCCAGCAGTTCCGGGACAGGCGGAAACATTCAGTACTTC	CASSSGTGGNIQYF
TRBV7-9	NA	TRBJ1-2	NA	TGTGCCAGCAGCCGGGGGACCGCGGGCCGGATGGCTGGCTACACCTTC	CASSRGTAGRMAGYTF
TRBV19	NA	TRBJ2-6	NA	TGTGCCAGCCACGGATGGACATCTGGGGCCAACGTCCTGACTTTC	CASHGWTSGANVLTF
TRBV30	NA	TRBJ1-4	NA	TGTGCCTGGAGTTTATCCAGGTACCCATGGGAACTGTTTTTT	CAWSLSRYPWELFF
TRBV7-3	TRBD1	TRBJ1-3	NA	TGTGCCAGCAGCTTGACAGGGCATGGAAACACCATATATTTT	CASSLTGHGNTIYF
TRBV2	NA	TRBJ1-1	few	TGTGCCAGCAGTGACGTGCCTATGAACACTGAAGCTTTCTTT	CASSDVPMNTEAFF
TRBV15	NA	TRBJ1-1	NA	TGTGCCACCAGCTGGACTGAGAACACTGAAGCTTTCTTT	CATSWTENTEAFF
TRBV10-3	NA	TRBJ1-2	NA	TGTGCCATCAGTGCGGGTGTAAATACCTATGGCTACACCTTC	CAISAGVNTYGYTF
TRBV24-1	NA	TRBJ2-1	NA	TGTGCCACCAGGGACGGGGATGAGCAGTTCTTC	CATRDGDEQFF
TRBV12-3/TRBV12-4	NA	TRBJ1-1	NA	TGTGCCAGCAGTTTACGGGAGAAAGCTTTCTTT	CASSLREKAFF
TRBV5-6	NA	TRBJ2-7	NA	TGTGCCAGCAGCCCCTACGGTGACACCTACGAGCAGTACTTC	CASSPYGDTYEQYF
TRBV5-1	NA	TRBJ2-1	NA	TGCGCCAGCAGCTTGGCTGGGCCAGACAATGAGCAGTTCTTC	CASSLAGPDNEQFF
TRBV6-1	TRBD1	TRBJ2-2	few	TGTGCCAGCAGTGAATTTGAGGGGGCGATCACCGGGGAGCTGTTTTTT	CASSEFEGAITGELFF
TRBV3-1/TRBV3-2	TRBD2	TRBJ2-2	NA	TGTGCCAGCAGCCGAATACTAGCGGGGGAGAACACCGGGGAGCTGTTTTTT	CASSRILAGENTGELFF
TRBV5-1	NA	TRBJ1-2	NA	TGCGCCAGCAGCACACAAGACTATGGCTACACCTTC	CASSTQDYGYTF
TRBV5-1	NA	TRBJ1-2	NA	TGCGCCAGCAGCTTGGTCGGGGAGGTGGGCTACACCTTC	CASSLVGEVGYTF
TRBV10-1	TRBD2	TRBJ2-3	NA	TGCGCCAGCAGTGAGAGCGGGACGGATACGCAGTATTTT	CASSESGTDTQYF
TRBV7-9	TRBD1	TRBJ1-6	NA	TGTGCCAGCAGCGGGACAGGGGATAATTCACCCCTCCACTTT	CASSGTGDNSPLHF
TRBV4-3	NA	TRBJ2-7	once	TGCGCCAGCAGCCAGGGACTTCCCCCAACCTACGAGCAGTACTTC	CASSQGLPPTYEQYF
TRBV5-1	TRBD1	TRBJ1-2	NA	TGCGCCAGCAGCCCCGACAGGGGAGGATATGGCTACACCTTC	CASSPDRGGYGYTF
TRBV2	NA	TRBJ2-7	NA	TGTGCCAGCAGTGAGGACTTGTACGAGCAGTACTTC	CASSEDLYEQYF
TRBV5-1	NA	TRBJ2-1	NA	TGCGCCAGCAGCTTGGAGTCGGGTTTTATGGGTGAGCAGTTCTTC	CASSLESGFMGEQFF
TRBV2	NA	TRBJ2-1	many	TGTGCCAGCAGGGTGACTAAGGACAGACCCGTCAATGAGCAGTTCTTC	CASRVTKDRPVNEQFF
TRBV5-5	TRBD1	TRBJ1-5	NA	TGTGCCAGCAGCTTACAACAGGGGAATCAGCCCCAGCATTTT	CASSLQQGNQPQHF
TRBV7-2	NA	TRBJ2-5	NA	TGTGCCAGCAGCTCTAGGCGAGGAGAAGAGACCCAGTACTTC	CASSSRRGEETQYF
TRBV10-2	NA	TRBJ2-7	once	TGCGCCAGCAGTGACCCAGGAACCGAGCAGTACTTC	CASSDPGTEQYF
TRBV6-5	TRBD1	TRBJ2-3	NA	TGTGCCAGCAGGTTGACAGGGGCCAGCACAGATACGCAGTATTTT	CASRLTGASTDTQYF